This T cell receptor (beta chain) was profiled in a study of Ad26.COV2.S vaccination and SARS-CoV-2 variants. Background on the study: This donor came from the COV1001 trial of Ad26.COV2.S.

Germline V gene lookup returns CDR1 SGDLS and CDR2 YYNGEE. The V end lost 4 bases, the J end lost 0 bases, and 10 bases lay between the germline ends. The CDR3 runs 15 residues. In regard to this clone: Its antigen is currently unknown.

General study results and limits: The placebo group had lower spike-specific TCR breadth than the vaccine recipients did. It was reported that spike-specific CD8+ and CD4+ T cell responses were substantially broad after vaccination.

The treatment was: 15 to 20 received Ad26.COV2.S at low or high dose, single or two shots; 5 received placebo; per-sample allocation not given. The samples were gathered on day 63 after the first injection of vaccine or placebo. Method: immunoSEQ multiplex PCR; TCRdb's copy keeps in-frame clones and lacks some. The sample includes around 310,000 clones, roughly 90% seen only once; the top ten take 4.5% to 5.5%. The genes are TRBV9 and TRBJ1-4; tentatively, D is TRBD1 (5 bases). The clonotype originates from a person aged 18-65 years who received the Ad26.COV2.S COVID-19 vaccine or a placebo. This specimen was peripheral blood, taken in a trial of Ad26.COV2.S vaccine versus placebo. The CDR3 DNA follows: TGTGCCAGCAGCCTCCAGGGTGCAACTAATGAAAAACTGTTTTTT. It encodes CASSLQGATNEKLFF.